This TCR beta chain was recorded in a study of CD8 T cells in ankylosing spondylitis. General study findings and limits: Seemingly characteristic of ankylosing spondylitis blood was a TCR beta motif consisting of under 10 highly homologous variants.

CDR1 and CDR2 from the germline V gene are SNHLY and FYNNEI. Losses at the gene ends were 4 bases for V and 0 bases for J; bases not matched to a gene: 1. This CDR3 has 14 amino acids. Researchers built TCR beta libraries using quantitative 5'-RACE with molecular barcodes. TCRdb itself ran the 5' RACE reads through MiXCR, one entry per CDR3 protein. The data contain fewer than 400,000 distinct CDR3 sequences, roughly 8% of them seen just once; the ten biggest clones take up about 14%. Note on this clonotype: Its target is unknown.

The source of this sequence is a male donor with ankylosing spondylitis. Material: blood, either unsorted or a sorted T cell fraction (not recorded which). The J gene is TRBJ2-3, the V gene TRBV2; TRBD2 matches 7 bases. In DNA, the CDR3 is TGTGCCAGCAGTGGGGACTATAGCACAGATACGCAGTATTTT. Amino acids: CASSGDYSTDTQYF. The full variable domain, completed using reference TRBV2 and TRBJ2-3, is EPEVTQTPSHQVTQMGQEVILRCVPISNHLYFYWYRQILGQKVEFLVSFYNNEISEKSEIFDDQFSVERPDGSNFTLKIRSTKLEDSAMYFCASSGDYSTDTQYFGPGTRLTVL.